This T cell receptor beta chain was recorded in a study of blood T cell repertoires in COVID-19. Study at large: The samples span acute and convalescent COVID-19 from the United States, Italy and Spain. Sample material is recorded as cDNA or gDNA derived from T cells, B-cell-depleted T cells, or PBMCs.

Assay used: immunoSEQ multiplex PCR; TCRdb lists only in-frame clones, some missing. The sample contains 260,000 or so clones, roughly four fifths of which appear only once. This clone occurred many times. The CDR3 spans 20 residues. Trimming took 1 base from V and 1 from J; bases not matched to a gene: 12. Germline values: CDR1 MNHEY, CDR2 SMNVEV (reference sequence). This chain links TRBV27 with TRBJ2-3, with 12 bases fitting TRBD2. The sequence was collected from a woman between 65 and 79 years old with acute or convalescent COVID-19. The sequenced sample was peripheral blood. The CDR3 protein is CASSLLGLAGGQWGTDTQYF. CDR3 DNA: TGTGCCAGCAGTTTATTAGGCCTAGCGGGGGGGCAATGGGGCACAGATACGCAGTATTTT.